This is a list of T cell receptor beta chains from one sample in a study of blood T cell repertoires in COVID-19. The table came from immunoSEQ multiplex PCR; TCRdb's copy has only in-frame clones and leaves some out. The table records fewer than 90,000 clones, nearly 80% of them present only once. The sequencing input was peripheral blood. The receptors were gathered from a man in his 70s with COVID-19, enrolled during active disease. The CDR3 runs from the conserved cysteine through the conserved F or W. A D gene is named only where the DNA matches it firmly. Part of the rows lack a size; the others show once, few, many or a class for expanded clones.

TRBV4-2	TRBJ2-1	TRBD1	NA	TGTGCCAGCAGCCAAGATACGGGACAGGTAGGAGGTGAGCAGTTCTTC	CASSQDTGQVGGEQFF
TRBV6-5	TRBJ1-6	NA	NA	TGTGCCAGCAGAGAGACAGTTCGTTCACCCCTCCACTTT	CASRETVRSPLHF
TRBV5-5	TRBJ1-3	NA	many	TGTGCCAGCAGCTTGCGGACAGTCGGAAACACCATATATTTT	CASSLRTVGNTIYF
TRBV4-3	TRBJ2-5	TRBD2	few	TGCGCCAGCAGCCAGGGACTAGCGGGAGGTGGAGGTCAAGAGACCCAGTACTTC	CASSQGLAGGGGQETQYF
TRBV12-3/TRBV12-4	TRBJ1-1	NA	NA	TGTGCCAGCAGTTTGAGGAACACTGAAGCTTTCTTT	CASSLRNTEAFF
TRBV5-5	TRBJ1-3	NA	NA	TGTGCCAGCAGCCCCGGGAGAACTAGTGGAAACACCATATATTTT	CASSPGRTSGNTIYF
TRBV11-3	TRBJ2-3	NA	NA	TGTGCCAGCAGCTTAGGAGGGGGTCGGACAGATACGCAGTATTTT	CASSLGGGRTDTQYF
TRBV10-1	TRBJ1-2	NA	NA	TGCGCCAGCAGCCCGTGGGGAGTCAACTATGGCTACACCTTC	CASSPWGVNYGYTF
TRBV9	TRBJ2-7	NA	NA	TGTGCCAGCAGCGTAGAGGGTCTAGCCACCGAGCAGTACTTC	CASSVEGLATEQYF
TRBV11-2	TRBJ1-2	TRBD1	NA	TGTGCCAGCAGGCCAGGACAGGGTGTCTATGGCTACACCTTC	CASRPGQGVYGYTF
TRBV11-3	TRBJ1-1	NA	NA	TGTGCCAGCAGCTTAGTCAGTAACACTGAAGCTTTCTTT	CASSLVSNTEAFF
TRBV4-3	TRBJ2-3	TRBD2	NA	TGCGCCAGCAGCCGAGGGACTAGCGGGGATACGCAGTATTTT	CASSRGTSGDTQYF
TRBV7-9	TRBJ1-2	NA	NA	TGTGCCAGCAGATCCACTGGGGGGATCGGAAATGGCTACACCTTC	CASRSTGGIGNGYTF
TRBV5-4	TRBJ1-2	TRBD1	NA	TGTGCCAGCAGCTCCGCGCGTCGACAGGGGCACTATGGCTACACCTTC	CASSSARRQGHYGYTF
TRBV6-6	TRBJ2-5	TRBD1	NA	TGTGCCAGCAAGGACAGGGGGGATGAGACCCAGTACTTC	CASKDRGDETQYF
TRBV7-9	TRBJ2-2	NA	NA	TGTGCCAGCAGCGCTGCGGGGTGGCTGTTTTTT	CASSAAGWLFF
TRBV4-1	TRBJ1-5	TRBD1	NA	TGCGCCAGCAGCCAACGGGCACAGGGGAGCAATCAGCCCCAGCATTTT	CASSQRAQGSNQPQHF
TRBV7-2	TRBJ1-1	NA	NA	TGTGCCAGCAGCTTAGATAAGAACACTGAAGCTTTCTTT	CASSLDKNTEAFF